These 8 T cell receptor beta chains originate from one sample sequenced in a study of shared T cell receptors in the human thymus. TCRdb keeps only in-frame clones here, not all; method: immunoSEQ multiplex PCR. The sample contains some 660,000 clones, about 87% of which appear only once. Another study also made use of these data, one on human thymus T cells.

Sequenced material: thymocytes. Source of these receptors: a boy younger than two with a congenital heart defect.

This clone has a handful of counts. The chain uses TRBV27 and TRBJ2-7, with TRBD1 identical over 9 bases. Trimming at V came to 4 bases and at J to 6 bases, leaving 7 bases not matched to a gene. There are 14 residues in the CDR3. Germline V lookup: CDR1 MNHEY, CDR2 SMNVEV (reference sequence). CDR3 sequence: CASSSGTGNSEQYF. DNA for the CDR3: TGTGCCAGCAGTTCCGGGACAGGGAACAGCGAGCAGTACTTC.

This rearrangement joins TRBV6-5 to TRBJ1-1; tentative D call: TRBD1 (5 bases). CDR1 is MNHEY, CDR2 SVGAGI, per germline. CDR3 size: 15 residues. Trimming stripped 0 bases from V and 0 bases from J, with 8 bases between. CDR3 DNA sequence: TGTGCCAGCAGTTACTCGGCAGGGATGAACACTGAAGCTTTCTTT. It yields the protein CASSYSAGMNTEAFF.

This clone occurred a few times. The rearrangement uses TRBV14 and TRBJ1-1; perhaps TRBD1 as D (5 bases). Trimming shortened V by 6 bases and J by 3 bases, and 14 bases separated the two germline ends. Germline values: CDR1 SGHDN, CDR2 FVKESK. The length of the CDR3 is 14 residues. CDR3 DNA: TGTGCCAGCAGTCTTTACAGGTGGGACACTGAAGCTTTCTTT. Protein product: CASSLYRWDTEAFF.

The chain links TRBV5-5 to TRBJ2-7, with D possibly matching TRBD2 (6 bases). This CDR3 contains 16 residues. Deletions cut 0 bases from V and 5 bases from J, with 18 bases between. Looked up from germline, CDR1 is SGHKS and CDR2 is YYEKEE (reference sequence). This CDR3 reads CASSLGPSGLTDEQYF. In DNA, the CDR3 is TGTGCCAGCAGCTTGGGGCCCTCGGGACTTACGGACGAGCAGTACTTC.

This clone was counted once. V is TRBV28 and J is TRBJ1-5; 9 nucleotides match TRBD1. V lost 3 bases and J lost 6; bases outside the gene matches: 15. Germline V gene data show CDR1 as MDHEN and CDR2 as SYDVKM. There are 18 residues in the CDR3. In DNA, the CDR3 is TGTGCCAGCAGTTTCGGACAGGGGTCCGCTTGGAATGGTCAGCCCCAGCATTTT. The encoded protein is CASSFGQGSAWNGQPQHF.

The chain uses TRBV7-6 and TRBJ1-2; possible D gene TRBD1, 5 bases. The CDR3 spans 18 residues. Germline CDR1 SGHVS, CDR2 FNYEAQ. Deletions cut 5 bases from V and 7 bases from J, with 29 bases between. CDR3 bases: TGTGCCAGCAGCCCATCACCGGGGGGGGGACCCGGGCCGGGTGGCTACACCTTC. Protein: CASSPSPGGGPGPGGYTF.

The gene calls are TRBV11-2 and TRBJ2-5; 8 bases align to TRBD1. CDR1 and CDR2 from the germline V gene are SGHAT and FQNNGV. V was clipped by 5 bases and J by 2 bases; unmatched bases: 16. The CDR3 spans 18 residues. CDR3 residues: CASSTRRQGTSPQETQYF. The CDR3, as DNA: TGTGCCAGCAGCACTAGACGACAGGGGACCAGCCCTCAAGAGACCCAGTACTTC.

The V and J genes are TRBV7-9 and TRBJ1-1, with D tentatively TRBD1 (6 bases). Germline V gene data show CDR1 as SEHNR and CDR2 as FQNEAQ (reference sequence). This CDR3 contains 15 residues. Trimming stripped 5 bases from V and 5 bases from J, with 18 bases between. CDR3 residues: CASSPRQARGTEAFF. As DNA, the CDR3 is TGTGCCAGCAGCCCTCGACAGGCCCGAGGGACTGAAGCTTTCTTT. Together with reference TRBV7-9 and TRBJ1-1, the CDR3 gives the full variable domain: DTGVSQNPRHKITKRGQNVTFRCDPISEHNRLYWYRQTLGQGPEFLTYFQNEAQLEKSRLLSDRFSAERPKGSFSTLEIQRTEQGDSAMYLCASSPRQARGTEAFFGQGTRLTVV.